This paragraph reports one TCR beta chain. Its antigen is currently not known. Base qualities are not recorded, but no much larger clone differs from it by a single base. This sample is part of a study of T cell responses to AZD1222 COVID-19 vaccine (dated by TCRdb to the early 2020s). About the study as a whole: Because spike-specific TCR depth and breadth did not differ between the two schedules, AZD1222 recipients who got a second dose at roughly 4 weeks were pooled with those who got a second dose at roughly 12 weeks. Trial participants were enrolled by age into subgroups of 18-55, 56-69 and 70-plus years, and about 150, 27 and 61 TCR-sequenced participants, respectively, were included in these subgroups. TCR sequencing covered 230 or so trial participants: nearly 210 given two doses of AZD1222 and some 25 given two doses of MenACWY control vaccine. Study-wide conclusions, independent of this receptor: Conclusions about previously exposed vaccinees are limited, since just five or six AZD1222 recipients were seropositive for SARS-CoV-2 at baseline. In the small 56-69-year group, the increase in depth fell short of significance, most likely because of low power. No day 14 peak-response samples were available, so repertoires were characterized only after the peak T cell response. Participants were mostly white British, with more females than males. The authors suggested clonal diversity may have been underestimated. Reportedly, almost half of the unique spike-specific TCRs recognized epitopes lying outside the regions that are mutated in the B.1.351 and B.1.1.7 variants. The whole spike protein was spanned by vaccine-associated CD4 TCRs, and dominant responses were seen in regions 160-218 and 743-854. After two AZD1222 doses, spike-specific TCR breadth and depth were significantly higher than at day 0 and than in MenACWY recipients.

What the time point label conveys for this sample: baseline before first vaccination. Vaccinee samples were obtained from the UK trials COV001 and COV002, which included a single-blind randomized controlled phase 2/3 trial of AZD1222 (ChAdOx1 nCoV-19) in healthy adults. For TCRbeta chain sequencing, PBMC samples from trial participants were taken at day 0 and at day 28 after the second dose. Via the germline V gene, CDR1 is SGHVS and CDR2 FQNEAQ. The CDR3 spans 15 residues, from the cysteine through the phenylalanine. The kept DNA is CDR3 alone, 45 bases in frame from the first base. The trim is 5 bases for V and 4 bases for J, with a gap of 16 bases between the germline ends. The CDR3 regions of human TCRbeta chains were analyzed by immunosequencing. The original methods were these. TCRs in the repertoires were compared against a reference library of SARS-CoV-2-specific TCRs that had been generated with the MIRA antigen-specificity platform. Breadth was defined as the fraction of unique TCRs that were SARS-CoV-2-associated. Depth was defined as the fraction of total T cells that were SARS-CoV-2-associated. Each spike-specific TCR was assigned to its reactive spike region and to a CD4 or CD8 class using the MIRA data. Log10-transformed breadth and depth values were compared by one-way ANOVA with Sidak's multiple comparisons tests. In its TCRdb copy, this immuneACCESS table keeps in-frame sequences only and misses some clones. Where compared with another copy, unresolved V genes explain less than half of these, and the others have no known cause. Clonal size and the V and J genes are those of that table, whereas D and trimming came from the DNA. The sample table shows 85,000 to 120,000 clones, and 86% are seen once. Clones ranked in the top ten supply 4% to 6% of the sample.

The TCR was taken from an adult in good health. The receptor chain draws on TRBV7-8 and TRBJ2-3; too little of a D gene remains to name it. The specimen comprised peripheral blood, sampled on day 0 of AZD1222 vaccination. The CDR3 reads as follows: CASSLSGFGADTQYF. The DNA is as follows: TGTGCCAGCAGCCTTTCCGGCTTTGGCGCAGATACGCAGTATTTT.